A single sample gave rise to the 18 T cell receptor beta chains below, sequenced in a study of cytomegalovirus exposure and HLA in healthy donors. Amplification used 60 Vbeta primers and 13 Jbeta primers. The method was immunoSEQ multiplex PCR; TCRdb's version includes in-frame clones alone and lacks a portion of them. The data contain approximately 190,000 clones, 77% of them seen just once; the ten biggest clones take up less than 2.5%. Source material: PBMCs. Receptors originate from a woman aged 25 to 39 in good health and CMV-seropositive.

This clone was observed a few times. The rearrangement joins TRBV6-5 to TRBJ2-1, with 11 bases matching TRBD2. Germline V gene sequence: CDR1 MNHEY, CDR2 SVGAGI. V lost 5 bases to trimming and J lost 7 bases; unmatched junction nucleotides: 7. The CDR3 totals 15 residues. For the CDR3, the DNA is TGTGCCAGCAGTAGCCGGGCTAGCGGGAGGAATGAGCAGTTCTTC. Protein product: CASSSRASGRNEQFF.

This sequence joins TRBV28 and TRBJ1-1, with TRBD1 as a possible D gene (6 bases). CDR1 MDHEN and CDR2 SYDVKM come from the germline V gene. Trimming stripped 5 bases from V and 3 bases from J, with 13 bases between. The CDR3 is 14 amino acids. CDR3 coding DNA: TGTGCCAGCAGTCCCCCCACAGGGTACACTGAAGCTTTCTTT. Protein product: CASSPPTGYTEAFF.

This clone was counted a single time. The chain combines TRBV7-9 with TRBJ2-7, with TRBD1 identical over 7 bases. CDR1 is SEHNR and CDR2 is FQNEAQ in the germline V gene (reference sequence). This CDR3 is built from 15 residues. V dropped 5 bases and J dropped 2; count of bases not matched to a gene: 9. The DNA for the CDR3 is TGTGCCAGCAGCGCGAGACAGGGCGCAACCTACGAGCAGTACTTC. It yields the protein CASSARQGATYEQYF. Full variable domain (remainder filled in from reference TRBV7-9 and TRBJ2-7): DTGVSQNPRHKITKRGQNVTFRCDPISEHNRLYWYRQTLGQGPEFLTYFQNEAQLEKSRLLSDRFSAERPKGSFSTLEIQRTEQGDSAMYLCASSARQGATYEQYFGPGTRLTVT.

This clone has a handful of counts. This chain joins TRBV5-1 and TRBJ2-1; D remains ambiguous. The CDR3 runs 11 residues. V was pared by 1 base and J by 9 bases, with 5 bases between. Looked up from germline, CDR1 is SGHRS and CDR2 is YFSETQ. The CDR3 spells CASSLLSEQFF. DNA of the CDR3: TGCGCCAGCAGCTTGTTATCTGAGCAGTTCTTC.

This chain joins TRBV7-3 and TRBJ1-6; 7 bases map to TRBD1. This CDR3 is 14 amino acids long. Germline CDR1 reads SGHTA; CDR2 reads FQGTGA. V was pared by 1 base and J by 10 bases, with 4 bases of the junction left unmatched. CDR3 nucleotides: TGTGCCAGCAGCTTAAGAGGGGGCGGATCACCCCTCCACTTT. Its protein is CASSLRGGGSPLHF.

The chain is built from TRBV7-9 and TRBJ2-7; D perhaps matches TRBD1 (5 bases). The V end lost 10 bases, the J end lost 1 base, and 14 bases lay between the germline ends. CDR1 and CDR2 from the germline V gene are SEHNR and FQNEAQ (reference sequence). CDR3 length: 13 residues. Here the CDR3 reads CATSRQPSYEQYF. In DNA form, the CDR3 reads TGTGCCACCTCGAGACAGCCATCCTACGAGCAGTACTTC.

Only a few counts were recorded for this clone. V is TRBV9 and J is TRBJ1-5; D not certain. The CDR3 runs 13 residues. Per germline, CDR1 SGDLS and CDR2 YYNGEE. Trimming took off 0 bases at V and 7 bases at J, with 8 bases between the two ends. In nucleotides, the CDR3 is TGTGCCAGCAGCGTAGGTTTGGGCCAGCCCCAGCATTTT. This codes for CASSVGLGQPQHF.

The chain has TRBV29-1 and TRBJ2-5; a possible D gene is TRBD1 (6 bases). Germline CDR1 and CDR2: SQVTM and ANQGSEA. CDR3 length: 13 residues. V was shortened by 6 bases and J by 0 bases, with 11 bases between the two germline ends. CDR3 DNA sequence: TGCAGCGTGCTAAGGGGGTACCAAGAGACCCAGTACTTC. This encodes CSVLRGYQETQYF.

V gene TRBV2 combines with J gene TRBJ1-6; D is perhaps TRBD1 (5 bases). Trimming pared 6 bases from V and 2 bases from J, leaving 14 bases between. The germline CDR1 and CDR2 sequences are SNHLY and FYNNEI. The CDR3 length is 16 residues. The CDR3: CASSPRGGPYNSPLHF. The CDR3 nucleotides read TGTGCCAGCAGCCCCCGGGGGGGACCCTATAATTCACCCCTCCACTTT.

As concerns this clone: The junction differs from germline at one of its ends, possibly a read error. The V gene is TRBV7-9, the J gene TRBJ2-1; D may be TRBD2 (6 bases). Germline CDR1 reads SEHNR; CDR2 reads FQNEAQ (reference sequence). The CDR3 is made up of 12 amino acids. CDR3 in amino acids: CSSSTRGNEQFF. The CDR3, as DNA: TGTTCCAGCAGCACCCGGGGGAATGAGCAGTTCTTC.

V gene TRBV7-9 combines with J gene TRBJ1-4; maybe TRBD1 (6 bases). Between the trimmed V and J ends, which lost 5 bases and 10 bases, there was a span of 17 bases. This CDR3 region has 14 residues. Looked up from germline, CDR1 is SEHNR and CDR2 is FQNEAQ (reference sequence). CDR3 region: CASSRDKGNGKLFF. CDR3 DNA sequence: TGTGCCAGCAGCCGGGACAAGGGAAACGGAAAACTGTTTTTT.

The rearrangement joins TRBV27 to TRBJ2-7; TRBD1 matches 9 bases. Per the germline V gene, CDR1 is MNHEY and CDR2 is SMNVEV (reference sequence). After removal of 6 bases from V and 1 base from J, the junction contained 7 bases not matched to a gene. The CDR3 length is 15 residues. DNA for the CDR3: TGTGCCAGCAGGGAACAGGGGGCTAGGTCCTACGAGCAGTACTTC. Amino acid sequence: CASREQGARSYEQYF.

The J gene is TRBJ2-6, the V gene TRBV19, with D possibly being TRBD1 (6 bases). The CDR3 loop spans 16 amino acids. The ends were cut back, 5 bases at V and 2 bases at J, with 13 bases in the middle. Germline lookup yields CDR1 LNHDA and CDR2 SQIVND (reference sequence). The DNA of the CDR3 is TGTGCCAGTAGTCTAACCAGGGGTGCTGGGGCCAACGTCCTGACTTTC. It encodes CASSLTRGAGANVLTF.

The J gene is TRBJ1-5, the V gene TRBV28; 10 bases agree with TRBD1. The V gene end was trimmed by 6 bases and the J gene end by 5 bases; junction bases not matched to a gene: 10. Germline CDR1 MDHEN, CDR2 SYDVKM. This CDR3 contains 16 residues. The CDR3 coding sequence is TGTGCCAGCAGCCGATACGGACAGGGGGGATATCAGCCCCAGCATTTT. It yields the protein CASSRYGQGGYQPQHF.

This clone was counted only a few times. V usage is TRBV5-1 and J usage is TRBJ1-2, with D possibly being TRBD1 (5 bases). From germline, CDR1 is SGHRS and CDR2 YFSETQ. The CDR3 runs 15 residues. V lost 0 bases and J 4 bases, leaving 13 bases between the germline ends. The CDR3 DNA sequence: TGCGCCAGCAGCTTGGTGGAGGGGAGGGTCTATGGCTACACCTTC. It codes for CASSLVEGRVYGYTF.

The gene calls are TRBV7-8 and TRBJ1-4, with a possible D match to TRBD1 (6 bases). V lost 1 base and J 11 bases, leaving 17 bases between the germline ends. The length of the CDR3 is 15 residues. Germline V lookup: CDR1 SGHVS, CDR2 FQNEAQ. The CDR3 DNA reads TGTGCCAGCAGCTTAGAGGGCAGGGGATCGGGGAAACTGTTTTTT. This translates into CASSLEGRGSGKLFF.

This chain uses TRBV7-3 with TRBJ2-1, with 9 nucleotides matching TRBD2. This CDR3 contains 16 residues. The germline V gene has CDR1 SGHTA and CDR2 FQGTGA. V shed 5 bases, J shed 7 bases, and the junction held 12 bases outside the gene matches. Here the CDR3 reads CASSPQPSGNLNEQFF. As DNA, the CDR3 is TGTGCCAGCAGCCCCCAACCTAGCGGGAATTTGAATGAGCAGTTCTTC.

CDR3 in DNA: TGCGCCAGCAGCGGTGGGACAGGGTACGCTTTCTTT. This translates into CASSGGTGYAFF. The chain uses TRBV5-1 and TRBJ1-1; TRBD1 matches at 9 bases. V dropped 4 bases and J dropped 11; count of bases not matched to a gene: 6. The CDR3 covers 12 residues. Germline V gene sequence: CDR1 SGHRS, CDR2 YFSETQ.